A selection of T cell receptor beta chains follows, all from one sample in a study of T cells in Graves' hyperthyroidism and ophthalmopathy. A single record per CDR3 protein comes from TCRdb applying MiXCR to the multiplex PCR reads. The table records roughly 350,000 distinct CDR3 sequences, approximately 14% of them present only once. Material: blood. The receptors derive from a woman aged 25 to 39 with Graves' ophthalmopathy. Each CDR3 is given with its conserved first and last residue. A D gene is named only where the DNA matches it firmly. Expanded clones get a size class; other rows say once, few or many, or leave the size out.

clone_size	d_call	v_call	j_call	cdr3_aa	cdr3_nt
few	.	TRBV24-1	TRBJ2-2	CATSDLHRLFF	TGTGCCACCAGTGATTTGCACAGGCTGTTTTTT
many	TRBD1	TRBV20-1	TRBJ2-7	CSATTGVGWYEQYF	TGCAGTGCTACTACAGGGGTGGGGTGGTACGAGCAGTACTTC
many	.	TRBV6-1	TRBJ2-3	CASDLAGKSTDTQYF	TGTGCCAGTGACTTGGCGGGGAAGAGCACAGATACGCAGTATTTT
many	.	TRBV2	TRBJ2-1	CASSPVRGGEFF	TGTGCCAGCAGTCCGGTGAGGGGTGGGGAGTTCTTC
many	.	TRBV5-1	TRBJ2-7	CASSLVPRDEQYF	TGCGCCAGCAGCTTGGTTCCACGAGACGAGCAGTACTTC
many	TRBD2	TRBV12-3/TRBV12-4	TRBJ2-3	CASSLQARRGGRDTQYF	TGTGCCAGCAGTTTACAGGCAAGACGGGGGGGCCGGGATACGCAGTATTTT
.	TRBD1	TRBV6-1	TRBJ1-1	CASSSPYRGATEAFF	TGTGCCAGCAGTTCCCCCTACAGGGGGGCCACTGAAGCTTTCTTT
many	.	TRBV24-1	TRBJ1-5	CATSDFDNQPQHF	TGTGCCACCAGTGATTTCGACAATCAGCCCCAGCATTTT
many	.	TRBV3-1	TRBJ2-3	CASSQTAGSTDTQYF	TGTGCCAGCAGCCAAACGGCAGGATCCACAGATACGCAGTATTTT
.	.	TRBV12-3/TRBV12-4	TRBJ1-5	CASSSQTGNHQPQHF	TGTGCCAGCAGTTCCCAAACAGGAAACCATCAGCCCCAGCATTTT
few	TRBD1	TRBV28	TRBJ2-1	CASSPAGQDEQFF	TGTGCCAGCAGCCCTGCGGGACAGGATGAGCAGTTCTTC
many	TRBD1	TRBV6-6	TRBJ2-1	CASSYQDRGSYNEQFF	TGTGCCAGCAGTTACCAAGACAGGGGTTCCTACAATGAGCAGTTCTTC
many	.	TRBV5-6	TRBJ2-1	CASSLGLGPHNEQFF	TGTGCCAGCAGCTTGGGACTAGGCCCCCACAATGAGCAGTTCTTC
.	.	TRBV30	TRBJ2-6	CAWIARRAPGANVLTF	TGTGCCTGGATTGCCCGGAGGGCCCCCGGGGCCAACGTCCTGACTTTC
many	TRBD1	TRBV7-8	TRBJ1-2	CASSSDRGLSYGYTF	TGTGCCAGCAGCTCGGACAGGGGGCTATCATATGGCTACACCTTC
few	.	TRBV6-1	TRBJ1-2	CASTTANYGYTF	TGTGCCAGCACGACGGCTAACTATGGCTACACCTTC
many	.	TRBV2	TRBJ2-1	CASQDFSSYNEQFF	TGTGCCAGCCAAGACTTTAGCTCCTACAATGAGCAGTTCTTC
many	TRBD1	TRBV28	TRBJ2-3	CASRSGTGASDTQYF	TGTGCCAGCAGGTCCGGGACAGGGGCCTCCGATACGCAGTATTTT
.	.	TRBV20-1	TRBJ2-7	CSARDRSSTTFSYEQYF	TGCAGTGCTAGAGATCGTAGCAGCACGACATTCTCCTACGAGCAGTACTTC
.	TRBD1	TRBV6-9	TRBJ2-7	CASTLEGTGANEQYF	TGTGCCAGCACTCTCGAAGGGACAGGGGCTAACGAGCAGTACTTC
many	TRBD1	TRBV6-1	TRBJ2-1	CASRALAGQGGEQFF	TGTGCCAGCAGAGCCCTAGCGGGACAGGGGGGTGAGCAGTTCTTC
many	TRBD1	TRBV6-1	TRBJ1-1	CASSAAGGTEAFF	TGTGCCAGCAGTGCAGCAGGGGGCACTGAAGCTTTCTTT
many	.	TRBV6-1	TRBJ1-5	CARSDPSGDRGNQPQHF	TGTGCCAGGAGTGACCCGAGTGGGGATAGAGGCAATCAGCCCCAGCATTTT
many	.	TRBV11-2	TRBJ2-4	CASSLVGTQKNIQYF	TGTGCCAGCAGCTTAGTTGGGACACAGAAAAACATTCAGTACTTC
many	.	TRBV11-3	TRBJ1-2	CASNGGYTF	TGTGCCAGCAACGGGGGCTACACCTTC
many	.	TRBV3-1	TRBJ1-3	CASSQGQGNTIYF	TGTGCCAGCAGCCAAGGCCAGGGAAACACCATATATTTT
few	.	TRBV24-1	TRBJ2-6	CATSDSRPGNGANVLTF	TGTGCCACCAGTGATTCGCGGCCCGGGAATGGGGCCAACGTCCTGACTTTC
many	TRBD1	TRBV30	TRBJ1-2	CACKCRGLDYGYTF	TGTGCCTGCAAATGCAGGGGGCTAGACTATGGCTACACCTTC
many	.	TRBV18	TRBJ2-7	CASSSIQDRVDEQYF	TGTGCCAGCTCATCGATACAGGACCGGGTAGACGAGCAGTACTTC
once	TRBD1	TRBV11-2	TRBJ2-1	CASSFGQGDNEQFF	TGTGCCAGCAGCTTCGGACAGGGCGACAATGAGCAGTTCTTC
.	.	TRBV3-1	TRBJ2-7	CARSQSAGTYEQYF	TGTGCCAGGAGCCAATCGGCAGGGACTTACGAGCAGTACTTC
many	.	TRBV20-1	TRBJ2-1	CSARDGAYNEQFF	TGCAGTGCTAGAGACGGAGCCTACAATGAGCAGTTCTTC
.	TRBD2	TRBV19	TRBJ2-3	CASSIARTSGRTDTQYF	TGTGCCAGTAGTATAGCGAGGACTAGCGGGAGGACAGATACGCAGTATTTT
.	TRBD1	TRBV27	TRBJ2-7	CATWTGDYEQYF	TGTGCCACCTGGACAGGGGACTACGAGCAGTACTTC
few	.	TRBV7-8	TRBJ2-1	CASSLVVALKGYNEQFF	TGTGCCAGCAGCTTAGTCGTAGCCTTAAAGGGTTACAATGAGCAGTTCTTC